A selection of T cell receptor beta chains follows, all from one sample in a study of T cell responses to AZD1222 COVID-19 vaccine. TCRdb's table, derived via immunoSEQ multiplex PCR, lists solely in-frame clones and lacks some. Here the sample spans 55,000 to 85,000 clones, around 84% being singletons. The specimen was peripheral blood, collected on day 0 of AZD1222 vaccination. These receptors were collected from an adult in good health. CDR3s include the opening cysteine and the closing phenylalanine or tryptophan. D genes are given only for firm matches. The size entry is marked missing in some rows and otherwise reads once, few, many or a size class.

CASSEGLNTGELFF,TGTGCCAGCAGTGAGGGGCTTAACACCGGGGAGCTGTTTTTT,TRBV6-4,-,14,TRBJ2-2,-
CASSLGTPYNEQFF,TGTGCCAGCAGCCTCGGGACTCCCTACAATGAGCAGTTCTTC,TRBV7-8,-,14,TRBJ2-1,once
CASRQGWTEAFF,TGTGCCAGCAGGCAGGGTTGGACTGAAGCTTTCTTT,TRBV27,-,12,TRBJ1-1,-
CASSEQGGAFF,TGTGCCAGCAGTGAACAGGGTGGAGCTTTCTTT,TRBV12-3/TRBV12-4,-,11,TRBJ1-1,-
CASSPRGGTSVEQYF,TGTGCCAGCTCACCACGGGGGGGGACTAGCGTCGAGCAGTACTTC,TRBV18,TRBD2,15,TRBJ2-7,-
CAIRGAPGELFF,TGTGCCATCAGGGGGGCGCCCGGGGAGCTGTTTTTT,TRBV10-3,-,12,TRBJ2-2,-
CSASFEGRGTDTQYF,TGCAGTGCTAGTTTCGAGGGGAGGGGGACAGATACGCAGTATTTT,TRBV20-1,-,15,TRBJ2-3,-
CASSYSKSLPDTQYF,TGTGCCAGCAGTTACTCAAAGTCCCTCCCGGATACGCAGTATTTT,TRBV6-5,-,15,TRBJ2-3,-
CASRARQGENIQYF,TGTGCCAGCAGGGCCAGACAGGGGGAAAACATTCAGTACTTC,TRBV2,TRBD1,14,TRBJ2-4,-
CASLDPTQGKSYNEQFF,TGTGCCAGCCTGGACCCAACACAGGGGAAATCCTACAATGAGCAGTTCTTC,TRBV5-8,TRBD1,17,TRBJ2-1,-
CASSTTGSTRAYGYTF,TGTGCCAGCAGCACAACAGGGTCGACCCGGGCCTATGGCTACACCTTC,TRBV28,-,16,TRBJ1-2,-
CASREDGIYGYTF,TGTGCCAGCAGGGAAGACGGGATCTATGGCTACACCTTC,TRBV2,-,13,TRBJ1-2,few
CASSLLGQASSYNEQFF,TGTGCCAGTAGCCTTTTGGGACAGGCGAGCTCCTACAATGAGCAGTTCTTC,TRBV19,TRBD1,17,TRBJ2-1,-
CASSLKRQASNQPQHF,TGCGCCAGCAGCTTGAAACGACAGGCGAGCAATCAGCCCCAGCATTTT,TRBV5-1,-,16,TRBJ1-5,once
CASSPTLYSNQPQHF,TGTGCCAGCAGTCCCACGCTCTATAGCAATCAGCCCCAGCATTTT,TRBV3-1/TRBV3-2,-,15,TRBJ1-5,-
CASSPTAPSGNTIYF,TGTGCCAGCTCACCGACAGCTCCCTCTGGAAACACCATATATTTT,TRBV18,-,15,TRBJ1-3,-
CAWSVPLISPPLHF,TGTGCCTGGAGTGTACCACTAATTTCTCCACCCCTCCACTTT,TRBV30,-,14,TRBJ1-6,-
CASSWLAGSSDTQYF,TGCGCCAGCAGCTGGCTAGCGGGGTCCTCAGATACGCAGTATTTT,TRBV5-1,TRBD2,15,TRBJ2-3,-
CASTTAGQAVNTEAFF,TGTGCCAGCACCACAGCGGGACAGGCTGTGAACACTGAAGCTTTCTTT,TRBV28,TRBD1,16,TRBJ1-1,-
CASSESGNTIYF,TGTGCCAGCAGTGAATCTGGAAACACCATATATTTT,TRBV6-1,-,12,TRBJ1-3,-
CASSHDRATGNTIYF,TGTGCCAGCAGCCATGACAGGGCTACAGGAAACACCATATATTTT,TRBV6-5,TRBD1,15,TRBJ1-3,-
CASRTGGSKWDGYTF,TGTGCCAGCCGGACAGGGGGCTCTAAATGGGATGGCTACACCTTC,TRBV6-5,TRBD1,15,TRBJ1-2,-
CASSLVAGPEQFF,TGCGCCAGCAGCTTGGTAGCGGGACCTGAGCAGTTCTTC,TRBV5-1,TRBD2,13,TRBJ2-1,-
CAQGTGGAVTEAFF,TGTGCCCAAGGGACAGGGGGCGCGGTCACTGAAGCTTTCTTT,TRBV30,TRBD1,14,TRBJ1-1,-
CASSFLRAGLNTEAFF,TGTGCCAGCAGCTTCCTTAGAGCGGGTTTGAACACTGAAGCTTTCTTT,TRBV7-9,-,16,TRBJ1-1,-
CASSYGQVYTEAFF,TGTGCCAGCAGTTACGGACAGGTGTACACTGAAGCTTTCTTT,TRBV6-5,TRBD1,14,TRBJ1-1,-
CASDSHRGELFF,TGTGCCAGCGACTCACACCGGGGGGAGCTGTTTTTT,TRBV6-5,-,12,TRBJ2-2,-
CASSFTYNQPQHF,TGTGCCAGCAGTTTCACGTACAATCAGCCCCAGCATTTT,TRBV28,-,13,TRBJ1-5,-
CASSPGVGYNEQFF,TGCGCCAGCAGCCCAGGGGTAGGGTACAATGAGCAGTTCTTC,TRBV5-1,-,14,TRBJ2-1,-
CARTVGAGGYTF,TGTGCCAGAACCGTAGGGGCGGGGGGCTACACCTTC,TRBV28,-,12,TRBJ1-2,-
CASSVMGIRADTQYF,TGTGCCAGCAGCGTAATGGGGATACGCGCAGATACGCAGTATTTT,TRBV9,-,15,TRBJ2-3,-
CASSSWATVEAFF,TGTGCCAGCAGCTCGTGGGCTACAGTGGAAGCTTTCTTT,TRBV11-2,-,13,TRBJ1-1,-
CAIGRGQNYGYTF,TGTGCCATCGGGAGGGGGCAGAATTATGGCTACACCTTC,TRBV10-3,TRBD1,13,TRBJ1-2,-
CSADPQGDGELFF,TGCAGCGCCGATCCACAGGGTGACGGGGAGCTGTTTTTT,TRBV29-1,-,13,TRBJ2-2,-
CATSDFDGYTF,TGTGCCACCAGTGATTTTGATGGCTACACCTTC,TRBV24-1,-,11,TRBJ1-2,-
CASRTGVTGNTIYF,TGCGCCAGCAGGACAGGGGTAACTGGAAACACCATATATTTT,TRBV5-1,TRBD1,14,TRBJ1-3,-
CASSPRSSRNTIYF,TGTGCCAGCTCACCAAGAAGCAGCAGAAACACCATATATTTT,TRBV18,-,14,TRBJ1-3,-
CASSLRRERGGYNEQFF,TGCGCCAGCAGCCTCCGACGAGAGCGGGGAGGCTACAATGAGCAGTTCTTC,TRBV4-1,TRBD2,17,TRBJ2-1,-
CASSFGPQAADTQYF,TGTGCCAGCAGCTTTGGCCCCCAAGCCGCAGATACGCAGTATTTT,TRBV7-8,-,15,TRBJ2-3,-
CASSLTGTSRETQYF,TGTGCTAGCAGCTTAACTGGGACTAGCAGAGAGACCCAGTACTTC,TRBV7-7,TRBD2,15,TRBJ2-5,few
CASSYWPGGGTDTQYF,TGTGCCAGCAGTTACTGGCCAGGGGGTGGCACAGATACGCAGTATTTT,TRBV6-2/TRBV6-3,TRBD1,16,TRBJ2-3,-
CASSVDRGWATEAFF,TGTGCCAGCAGTGTAGACAGGGGGTGGGCCACTGAAGCTTTCTTT,TRBV28,TRBD1,15,TRBJ1-1,-
CASAEGTTDTQYF,TGTGCCAGCGCTGAAGGAACTACAGATACGCAGTATTTT,TRBV28,-,13,TRBJ2-3,-
CASSLFSAGDEKLFF,TGTGCCAGCAGCTTATTTTCTGCAGGGGATGAAAAACTGTTTTTT,TRBV7-9,-,15,TRBJ1-4,-
CASSLNLGQAFF,TGTGCCAGCAGCCTAAACTTAGGTCAAGCTTTCTTT,TRBV7-9,-,12,TRBJ1-1,once
CASRADIGNYGYTF,TGTGCCAGCAGAGCGGACATCGGGAACTATGGCTACACCTTC,TRBV2,-,14,TRBJ1-2,-
CASRATGNYGYTF,TGTGCCAGTAGAGCGACAGGAAACTATGGCTACACCTTC,TRBV19,-,13,TRBJ1-2,-
CASSFQGVQNTGELFF,TGTGCCAGCAGCTTTCAGGGGGTCCAGAACACCGGGGAGCTGTTTTTT,TRBV5-5,TRBD1,16,TRBJ2-2,-
CASSPTSGVYNEQFF,TGTGCCAGCAGCCCTACTAGCGGGGTATACAATGAGCAGTTCTTC,TRBV3-1/TRBV3-2,TRBD2,15,TRBJ2-1,-
CASSPQPGQVEYSNQPQHF,TGTGCCAGTAGTCCTCAACCGGGACAGGTAGAGTATAGCAATCAGCCCCAGCATTTT,TRBV19,TRBD1,19,TRBJ1-5,-